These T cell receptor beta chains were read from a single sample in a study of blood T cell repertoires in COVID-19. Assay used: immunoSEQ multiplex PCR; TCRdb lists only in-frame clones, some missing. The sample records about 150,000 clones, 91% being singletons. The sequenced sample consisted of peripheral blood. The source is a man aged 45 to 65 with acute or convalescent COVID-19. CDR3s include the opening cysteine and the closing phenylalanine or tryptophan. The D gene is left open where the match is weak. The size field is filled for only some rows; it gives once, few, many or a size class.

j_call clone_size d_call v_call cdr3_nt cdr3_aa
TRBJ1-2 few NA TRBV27 TGTGCCAGCAGTTCCCGAGAGAAAGGGGATCTTTTGGAGAGCTACACCTTC CASSSREKGDLLESYTF
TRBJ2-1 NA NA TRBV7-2 TGTGCCAGCAGCTTAGCGCAGGGCTCCTACAATGAGCAGTTCTTC CASSLAQGSYNEQFF
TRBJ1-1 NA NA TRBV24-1 TGTGCCACCAGTGATATACAGGGTGCTGAAGCTTTCTTT CATSDIQGAEAFF
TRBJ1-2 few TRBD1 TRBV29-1 TGCAGCGGGGTGGGGGACAGCCTAAACTATGGCTACACCTTC CSGVGDSLNYGYTF
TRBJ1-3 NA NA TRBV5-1 TGCGCCAGCAGCTTGGATGGAGGGGGAAACACCATATATTTT CASSLDGGGNTIYF
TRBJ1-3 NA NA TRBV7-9 TGTGCCAGCAGGGGACTGCGCAACACCATATATTTT CASRGLRNTIYF
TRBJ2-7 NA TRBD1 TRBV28 TGTGCCAGCAGCTCGGGACAGACCTACGAGCAGTACTTC CASSSGQTYEQYF
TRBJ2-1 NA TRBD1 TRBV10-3 TGTGCCATCAGTGAGTCGTCGCGGGACAGGGACTACAATGAGCAGTTCTTC CAISESSRDRDYNEQFF
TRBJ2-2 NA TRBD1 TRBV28 TGTGCCAGCAGCATCATCGACAGGGCCGGGGAGCTGTTTTTT CASSIIDRAGELFF
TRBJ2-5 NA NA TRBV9 TGTGCCAGCAGCCCTCAACTAGCAGCGGGCCAAGAGACCCAGTACTTC CASSPQLAAGQETQYF
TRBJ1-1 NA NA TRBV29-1 TGCAGCGGTACGACAGTAATTAACACTGAAGCTTTCTTT CSGTTVINTEAFF
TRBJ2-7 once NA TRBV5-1 TGCGCCAGCAGTAGTGTGTTGAGCCCCTACGAGCAGTACTTC CASSSVLSPYEQYF
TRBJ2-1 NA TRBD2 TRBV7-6 TGTGCCAGCAGCTTGAGGACTAGCGGGACCCACAATGAGCAGTTCTTC CASSLRTSGTHNEQFF
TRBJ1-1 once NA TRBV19 TGTGCCAGTAGTATCCCGGGACACCGAAAGATGAACACTGAAGCTTTCTTT CASSIPGHRKMNTEAFF
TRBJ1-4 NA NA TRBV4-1 TGCGCCAGCAGCCAAGATAACGGAAGGAGGACTAATGAAAAACTGTTTTTT CASSQDNGRRTNEKLFF
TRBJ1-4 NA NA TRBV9 TGTGCCAGCAGCGACAGACCAACTAATGAAAAACTGTTTTTT CASSDRPTNEKLFF
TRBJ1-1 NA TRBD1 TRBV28 TGTGCCAGCAGCCACAGGGAGGCCTGGACAGGTGAAGCTTTCTTT CASSHREAWTGEAFF
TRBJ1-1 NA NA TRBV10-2 TGCGCCAGCAGTAGGTGGGGGCCTAACACTGAAGCTTTCTTT CASSRWGPNTEAFF
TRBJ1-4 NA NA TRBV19 TGTGCCAGTAGTATTGGCCCGGGGGAAGTTGAAAAACTGTTTTTT CASSIGPGEVEKLFF
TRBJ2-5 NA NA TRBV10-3 TGTGCCATCAGTGAGTCGGAGCGGGAGACCCAGTACTTC CAISESERETQYF
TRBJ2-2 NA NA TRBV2 TGTGCCAGCAGTGAAATTGCGGGGTACTCCGGGGAGCTGTTTTTT CASSEIAGYSGELFF
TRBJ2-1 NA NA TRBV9 TGTGCCAGCAGCGTAGGGGTTAGCCTGAGGTTCGAGCAGTTCTTC CASSVGVSLRFEQFF
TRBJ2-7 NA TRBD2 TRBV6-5 TGTGCCAGCAGCCGTGGGACTAACTACGAGCAGTACTTC CASSRGTNYEQYF
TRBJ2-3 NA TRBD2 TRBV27 TGTGCCAGCAGTACTAGCGGGACAGATACGCAGTATTTT CASSTSGTDTQYF
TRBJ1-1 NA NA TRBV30 TGTGCCTGGAGTGTACGGGGGGTCATGAGCACTGAAGCTTTCTTT CAWSVRGVMSTEAFF
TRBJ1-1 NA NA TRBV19 TGTGCTTCAAGAAGCGGGGGGAACACTGAAGCTTTCTTT CASRSGGNTEAFF
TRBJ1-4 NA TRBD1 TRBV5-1 TGCGCCAGCAGCCTACAGGGGGTGGATAATGAAAAACTGTTTTTT CASSLQGVDNEKLFF